This T cell receptor beta chain is drawn from a study of T cell repertoires in cytomegalovirus infection. V lost 5 bases and J lost 2, with 10 bases in between. Per the germline V gene, CDR1 is SEHNR and CDR2 is FQNEAQ (reference sequence). There are 13 residues in the CDR3. In TCRdb, the reads were re-called with MiXCR into one record per CDR3 protein. The data contain around 260,000 distinct CDR3 sequences, more than 20% of them seen just once; the ten biggest clones take up roughly 14%. This sequence was found in a human donor in good health (CMV status not recorded). Some clones in this sample may be carry-over from other donors' samples. The sequenced sample was PBMCs. V usage is TRBV7-9 and J usage is TRBJ2-7, with D possibly matching TRBD2 (6 bases). In DNA form, the CDR3 reads TGTGCCAGCAGCCCGGGGGTTGCCTACGAGCAGTACTTC. Protein: CASSPGVAYEQYF.